This T cell receptor beta chain appears in the sequencing data of a study of T cell responses to AZD1222 COVID-19 vaccine. Regarding the study as a whole: Recipients of AZD1222 seropositive at baseline numbered only 6 or 7.

TCRdb's copy holds only in-frame clones and misses some; the assay was immunoSEQ multiplex PCR. The sample lists 57,000 or so clones; approximately 83% were seen once. CDR3 length: 16 residues. Losses at the gene ends were 4 bases for V and 5 bases for J; bases not matched to a gene: 9. Per the germline V gene, CDR1 is SEHNR and CDR2 is FQNEAQ (reference sequence). In this sample, this clone turned up a few times. Its target is not known. This TCR was sampled from an adult in good health. This sequence joins TRBV7-9 and TRBJ1-5, with 9 positions matching TRBD1. The sample was peripheral blood, taken on day 0 of AZD1222 vaccination. CDR3 nucleotide sequence: TGTGCCAGCAGCTCCCAGGACAGGGGATGGGATCAGCCCCAGCATTTT. Translated, it gives CASSSQDRGWDQPQHF.